Sequencing of this T cell receptor beta chain was carried out in a study of control samples from healthy donors and cancer patients. Here immunoSEQ multiplex PCR was the method, and the copy in TCRdb shows in-frame clones only, minus some. The profile shows 120,000 or so clones, approximately 88% of them singletons. The trim removed 6 bases at V and 2 bases at J, leaving 9 bases unmatched. The germline V gene encodes CDR1 SNHLY and CDR2 FYNNEI. CDR3 size: 15 residues. Sequenced: blood. The chain has TRBV2 and TRBJ1-1, with 7 nucleotides matching TRBD1. This TCR came from a man aged 50 or older in good health. CDR3 coding DNA: TGTGCCAGCAGCCATAATCAGGGGGGAAACACTGAAGCTTTCTTT. It is translated as CASSHNQGGNTEAFF.